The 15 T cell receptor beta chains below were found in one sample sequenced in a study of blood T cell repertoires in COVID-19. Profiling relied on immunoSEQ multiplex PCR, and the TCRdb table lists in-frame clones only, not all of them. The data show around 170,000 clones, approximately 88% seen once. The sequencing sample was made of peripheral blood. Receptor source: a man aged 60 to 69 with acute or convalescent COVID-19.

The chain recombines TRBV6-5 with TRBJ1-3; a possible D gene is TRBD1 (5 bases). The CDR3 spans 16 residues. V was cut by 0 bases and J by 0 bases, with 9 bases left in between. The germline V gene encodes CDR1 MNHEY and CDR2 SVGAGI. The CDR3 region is CASSYSDTSSGNTIYF. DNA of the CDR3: TGTGCCAGCAGTTACTCGGACACCAGCTCTGGAAACACCATATATTTT.

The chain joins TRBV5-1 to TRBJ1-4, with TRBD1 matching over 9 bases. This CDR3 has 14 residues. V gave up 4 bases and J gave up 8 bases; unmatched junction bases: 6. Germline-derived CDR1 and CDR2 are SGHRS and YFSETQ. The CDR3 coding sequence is TGCGCCAGCAGCCTGGGACAGGGAGGAGAAAAACTGTTTTTT. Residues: CASSLGQGGEKLFF.

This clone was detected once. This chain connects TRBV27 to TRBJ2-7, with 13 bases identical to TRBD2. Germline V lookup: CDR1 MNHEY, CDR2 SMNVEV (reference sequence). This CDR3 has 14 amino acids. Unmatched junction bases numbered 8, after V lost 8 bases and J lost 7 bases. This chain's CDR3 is CASGPGTSGAEQYF. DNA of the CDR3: TGTGCCAGCGGCCCCGGGACTAGCGGGGCGGAGCAGTACTTC.

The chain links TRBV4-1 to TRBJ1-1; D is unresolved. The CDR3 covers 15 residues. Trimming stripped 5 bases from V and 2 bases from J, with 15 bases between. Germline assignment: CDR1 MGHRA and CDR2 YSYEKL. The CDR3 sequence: CASSARQVVNTEAFF. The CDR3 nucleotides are TGCGCCAGCAGCGCCAGGCAGGTGGTTAACACTGAAGCTTTCTTT.

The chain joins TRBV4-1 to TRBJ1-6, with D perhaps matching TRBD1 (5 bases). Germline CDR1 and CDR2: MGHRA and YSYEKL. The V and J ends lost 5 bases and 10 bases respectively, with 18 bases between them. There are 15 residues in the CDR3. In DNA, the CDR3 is TGCGCCAGCAGCTTCCTAGGGGTAGGGCGCTCACCCCTCCACTTT. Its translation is CASSFLGVGRSPLHF.

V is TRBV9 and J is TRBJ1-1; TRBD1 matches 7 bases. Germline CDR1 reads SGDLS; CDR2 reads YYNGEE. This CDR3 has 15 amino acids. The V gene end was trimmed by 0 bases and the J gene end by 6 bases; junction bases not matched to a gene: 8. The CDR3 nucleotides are TGTGCCAGCAGCGTAGCTCGAGGGGGCATGGCTGAAGCTTTCTTT. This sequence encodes CASSVARGGMAEAFF.

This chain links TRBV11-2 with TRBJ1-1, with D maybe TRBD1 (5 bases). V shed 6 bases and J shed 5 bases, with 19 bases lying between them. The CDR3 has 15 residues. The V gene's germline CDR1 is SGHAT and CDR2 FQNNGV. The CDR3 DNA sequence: TGTGCCAGCAGACTCCTACGGGGGAGAGATACTGAAGCTTTCTTT. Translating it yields CASRLLRGRDTEAFF.

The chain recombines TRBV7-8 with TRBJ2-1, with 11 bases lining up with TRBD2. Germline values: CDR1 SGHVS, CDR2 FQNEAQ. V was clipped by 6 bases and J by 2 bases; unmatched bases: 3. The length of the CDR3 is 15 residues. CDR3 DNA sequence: TGTGCCAGCAGAGTAGCGGGGGGGACCTACAATGAGCAGTTCTTC. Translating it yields CASRVAGGTYNEQFF.

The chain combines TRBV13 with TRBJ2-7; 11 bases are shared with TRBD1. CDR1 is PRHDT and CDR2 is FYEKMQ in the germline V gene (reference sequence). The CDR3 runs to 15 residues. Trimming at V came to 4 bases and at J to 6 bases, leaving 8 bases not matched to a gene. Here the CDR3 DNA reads TGTGCCAGCAGCTCTAAGCGGACAGGGGGCCGCGAGCAGTACTTC. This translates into CASSSKRTGGREQYF. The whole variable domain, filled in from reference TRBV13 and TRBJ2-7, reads AAGVIQSPRHLIKEKRETATLKCYPIPRHDTVYWYQQGPGQDPQFLISFYEKMQSDKGSIPDRFSAQQFSDYHSELNMSSLELGDSALYFCASSSKRTGGREQYFGPGTRLTVT.

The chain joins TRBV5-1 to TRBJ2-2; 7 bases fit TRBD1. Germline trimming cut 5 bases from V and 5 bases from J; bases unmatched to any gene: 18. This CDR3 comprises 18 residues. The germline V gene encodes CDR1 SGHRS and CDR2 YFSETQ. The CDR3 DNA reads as TGCGCCAGCAGACCCACTTACAGGGGTGTCGTGAGGACCGGGGAGCTGTTTTTT. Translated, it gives CASRPTYRGVVRTGELFF.

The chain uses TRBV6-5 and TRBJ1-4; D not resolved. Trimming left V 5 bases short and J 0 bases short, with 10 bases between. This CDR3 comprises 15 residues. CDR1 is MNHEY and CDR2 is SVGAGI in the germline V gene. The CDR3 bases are TGTGCCAGCAGTCCCGGAGGTGCAACTAATGAAAAACTGTTTTTT. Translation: CASSPGGATNEKLFF.

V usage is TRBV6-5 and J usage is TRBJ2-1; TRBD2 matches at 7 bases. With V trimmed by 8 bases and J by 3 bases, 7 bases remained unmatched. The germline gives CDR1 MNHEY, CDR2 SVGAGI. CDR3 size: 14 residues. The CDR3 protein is CASVPRGDYNEQFF. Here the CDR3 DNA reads TGTGCCAGCGTTCCCCGGGGGGACTACAATGAGCAGTTCTTC.

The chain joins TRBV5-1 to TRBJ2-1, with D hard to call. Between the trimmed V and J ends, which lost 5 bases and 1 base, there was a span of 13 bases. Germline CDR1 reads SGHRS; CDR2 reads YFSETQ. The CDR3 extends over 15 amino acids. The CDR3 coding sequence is TGCGCCAGCAGTGGAAGCTCTAGTTCCTACAATGAGCAGTTCTTC. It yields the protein CASSGSSSSYNEQFF.

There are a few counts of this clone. The CDR3 coding sequence is TGTGCCAGCAGTGAAGCGTCGGGATTGGATTCACCCCTCCACTTT. Encoded protein: CASSEASGLDSPLHF. This chain uses TRBV6-1 with TRBJ1-6; no firm D call. V gave up 0 bases and J gave up 8 bases, with 11 bases separating them. This CDR3 is 15 amino acids long. Germline CDR1 is MNHNS and CDR2 is SASEGT.

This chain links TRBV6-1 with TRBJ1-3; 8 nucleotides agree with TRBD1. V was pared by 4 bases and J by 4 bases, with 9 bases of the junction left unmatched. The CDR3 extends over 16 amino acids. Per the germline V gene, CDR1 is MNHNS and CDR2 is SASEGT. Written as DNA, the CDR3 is TGTGCCAGCAGTGTATCCCAGGGGGCTAGCGGAAACACCATATATTTT. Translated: CASSVSQGASGNTIYF.